This TCR beta chain derives from a study of vaccination effects on CD4 cells after COVID-19. Background on the study: Sample collection from two convalescent patients occurred 16 days and one week before vaccination.

About this clone: Its antigen is still unknown.

Antigen-specific CD4+ T cells expanded by the ViraFEST assay with viral peptide pools were then sequenced. CD4+ T cell isolation took place after 10 days of culture. The person's infection with SARS-CoV-2, confirmed by PCR, took place between March and December 2020. A density of about 1.8 million PBMC per well was used; these cells were cultured with around 11 IU/ml IL-2 and roughly 10 ug/ml peptides. The authors replaced half the medium with IL-2 medium on days 3 and 7. Study-wide points: New vaccine-induced clones made up most post-vaccine spike-reactive clones in convalescents.

The germline V gene has CDR1 MNHEY and CDR2 SVGAGI. This CDR3 has 15 amino acids. The V end lost 6 bases, the J end lost 8 bases, and 19 bases lay between the germline ends. Sequencing used immunoSEQ multiplex PCR; TCRdb keeps in-frame clones, though not all of them. The sample holds about 45,000 clones; 75% are singletons and the top ten take under 30%. This TCR came from a human donor who had a prior SARS-CoV-2 infection. Sample: CD4+ T cells from PBMCs cultured with a peptide pool, taken before COVID-19 vaccination. The chain is built from TRBV6-5 and TRBJ2-2; weak D call: TRBD1 (5 bases). CDR3 coding DNA: TGTGCCAGCAGACAAGGGGTATCGGTCTCGGGGGAGCTGTTTTTT. It encodes CASRQGVSVSGELFF.